The 4 T cell receptor beta chains listed next were all sequenced from one sample in a study of HIV-infected patients and healthy controls. Alpha and beta constant-region primers primed reverse transcription of around 500 ng RNA. Using multiplexing indices, alpha and beta chain libraries were generated apart by chain-specific third strand synthesis. TCRdb independently ran MiXCR on the 5' RACE reads; one entry per CDR3 protein. The table records under 10,000 distinct CDR3 sequences, around 8% of them present only once. Roughly three months, about 14 weeks, into antiretroviral therapy, follow-up blood was collected. No cell fractionation was done, so the repertoire covers all unsorted peripheral blood T cells. This specimen was blood, taken during antiretroviral therapy. These receptors were taken from an adult with HIV infection.

This clonotype showed up many times. The genes are TRBV30 and TRBJ2-1; the D gene is possibly TRBD1 (5 bases). V was pared by 5 bases and J by 3 bases, with 14 bases between. The CDR3 consists of 14 residues. Looked up from germline, CDR1 is GTSNPN and CDR2 is SVGIG (reference sequence). CDR3 nucleotide sequence: TGTGCCTGGGGGGCAGGGCAGAACTACAATGAGCAGTTCTTC. Encoded protein: CAWGAGQNYNEQFF.

In regard to this clonotype: This sequence may be a read error, since a much larger clone differs from it by one base. The chain uses TRBV7-9 and TRBJ1-5; no definite D call. Germline V gene sequence: CDR1 SEHNR, CDR2 FQNEAQ (reference sequence). The CDR3 length is 15 residues. This chain's CDR3 is CAGSLPGPINQPQHF. The CDR3 DNA sequence: TGTGCCGGCAGCTTGCCAGGCCCTATAAATCAGCCCCAGCATTTT.

This clonotype is medium-sized (0.01 to 0.1%) within its sample. The chain uses TRBV10-3 and TRBJ2-6; 14 bases are shared with TRBD2. CDR1 is ENHRY, CDR2 SYGVKD, per germline. J gave up 0 bases and V 11 bases, and 9 bases lay outside the gene matches. This CDR3 contains 18 residues. Written as DNA, the CDR3 is TGTGCCGGCCGAGGGACTAGCGGGGGCCACTCTGGGGCCAACGTCCTGACTTTC. Translated, it gives CAGRGTSGGHSGANVLTF.

This clonotype has at least ten counts. The chain recombines TRBV27 with TRBJ2-4; D may be TRBD1 (5 bases). The CDR3 loop spans 16 amino acids. Trimming pared 4 bases from V and 0 bases from J, leaving 13 bases between. In germline, CDR1 is MNHEY, CDR2 SMNVEV (reference sequence). The CDR3 DNA follows: TGTGCCAGCAGTTCCCCGACAGCCCTAGCCAAAAACATTCAGTACTTC. Translated: CASSSPTALAKNIQYF.